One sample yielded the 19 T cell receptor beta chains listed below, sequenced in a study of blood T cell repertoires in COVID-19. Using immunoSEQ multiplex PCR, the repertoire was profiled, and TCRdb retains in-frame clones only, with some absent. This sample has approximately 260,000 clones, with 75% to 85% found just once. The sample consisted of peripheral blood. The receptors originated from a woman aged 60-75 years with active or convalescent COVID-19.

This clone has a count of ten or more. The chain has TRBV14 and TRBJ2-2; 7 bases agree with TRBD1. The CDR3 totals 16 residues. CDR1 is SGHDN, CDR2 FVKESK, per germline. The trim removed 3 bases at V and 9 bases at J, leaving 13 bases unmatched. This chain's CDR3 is CASSQRGRQGRRELFF. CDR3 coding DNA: TGTGCCAGCAGCCAGCGAGGGCGACAGGGTCGACGGGAGCTGTTTTTT.

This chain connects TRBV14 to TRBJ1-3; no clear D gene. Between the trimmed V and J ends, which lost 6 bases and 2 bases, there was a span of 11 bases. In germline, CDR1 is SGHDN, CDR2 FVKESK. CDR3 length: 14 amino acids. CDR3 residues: CASREQRAGNTIYF. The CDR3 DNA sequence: TGTGCCAGCAGGGAACAGCGGGCTGGAAACACCATATATTTT.

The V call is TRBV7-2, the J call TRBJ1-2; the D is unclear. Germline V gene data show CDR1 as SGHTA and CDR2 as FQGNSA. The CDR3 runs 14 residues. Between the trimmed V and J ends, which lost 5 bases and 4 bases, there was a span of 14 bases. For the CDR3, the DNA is TGTGCCAGCAGCCCCCGCGTCGGGAGCTATGGCTACACCTTC. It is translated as CASSPRVGSYGYTF.

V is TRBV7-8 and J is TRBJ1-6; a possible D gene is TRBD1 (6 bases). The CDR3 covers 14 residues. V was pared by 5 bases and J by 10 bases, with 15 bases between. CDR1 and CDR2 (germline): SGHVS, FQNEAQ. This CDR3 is CASSPTGFRSPLHF. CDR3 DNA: TGTGCCAGCAGCCCTACAGGGTTCCGCTCACCCCTCCACTTT.

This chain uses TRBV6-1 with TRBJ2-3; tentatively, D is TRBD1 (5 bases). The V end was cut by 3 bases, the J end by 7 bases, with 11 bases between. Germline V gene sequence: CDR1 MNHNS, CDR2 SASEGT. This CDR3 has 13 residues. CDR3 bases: TGTGCCAGCAGTGACCAGGGTGTATATACGCAGTATTTT. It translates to CASSDQGVYTQYF.

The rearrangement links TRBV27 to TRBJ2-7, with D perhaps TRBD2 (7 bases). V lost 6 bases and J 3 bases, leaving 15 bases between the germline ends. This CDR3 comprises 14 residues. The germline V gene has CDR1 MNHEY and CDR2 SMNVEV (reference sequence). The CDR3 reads CASSYGGLLYEQYF. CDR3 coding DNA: TGTGCCAGCAGCTACGGGGGGCTCCTCTACGAGCAGTACTTC.

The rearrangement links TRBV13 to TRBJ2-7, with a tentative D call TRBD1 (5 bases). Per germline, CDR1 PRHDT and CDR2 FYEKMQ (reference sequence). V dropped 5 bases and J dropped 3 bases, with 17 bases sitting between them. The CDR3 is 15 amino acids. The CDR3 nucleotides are TGTGCCAGCAGCCAAGGGGCCCCCCTACGCTACGAGCAGTACTTC. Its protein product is CASSQGAPLRYEQYF.

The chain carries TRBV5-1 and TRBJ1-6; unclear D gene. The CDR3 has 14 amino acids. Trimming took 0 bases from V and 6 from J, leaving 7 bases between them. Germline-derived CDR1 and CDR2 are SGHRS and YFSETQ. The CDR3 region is CASSLAQINSPLHF. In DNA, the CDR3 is TGCGCCAGCAGCTTGGCCCAGATTAATTCACCCCTCCACTTT. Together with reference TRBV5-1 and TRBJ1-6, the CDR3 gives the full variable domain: KAGVTQTPRYLIKTRGQQVTLSCSPISGHRSVSWYQQTPGQGLQFLFEYFSETQRNKGNFPGRFSGRQFSNSRSEMNVSTLELGDSALYLCASSLAQINSPLHFGNGTRLTVT.

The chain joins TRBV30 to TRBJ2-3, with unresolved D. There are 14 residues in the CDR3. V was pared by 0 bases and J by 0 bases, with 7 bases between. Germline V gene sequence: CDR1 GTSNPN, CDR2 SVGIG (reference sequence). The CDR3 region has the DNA TGTGCCTGGAGTGTGGGCCGGAGCACAGATACGCAGTATTTT. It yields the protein CAWSVGRSTDTQYF.

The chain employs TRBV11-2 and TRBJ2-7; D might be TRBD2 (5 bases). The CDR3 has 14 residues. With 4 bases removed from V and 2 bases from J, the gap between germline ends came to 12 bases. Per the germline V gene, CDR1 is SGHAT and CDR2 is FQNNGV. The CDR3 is CASSSNRGPYEQYF. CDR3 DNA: TGTGCCAGCAGCTCCAATCGAGGGCCCTACGAGCAGTACTTC. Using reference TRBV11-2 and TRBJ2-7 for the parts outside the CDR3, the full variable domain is EAGVAQSPRYKIIEKRQSVAFWCNPISGHATLYWYQQILGQGPKLLIQFQNNGVVDDSQLPKDRFSAERLKGVDSTLKIQPAKLEDSAVYLCASSSNRGPYEQYFGPGTRLTVT.

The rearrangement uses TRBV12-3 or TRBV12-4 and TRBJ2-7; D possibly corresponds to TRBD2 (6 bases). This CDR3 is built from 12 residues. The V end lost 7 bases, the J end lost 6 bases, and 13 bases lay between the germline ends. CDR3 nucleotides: TGTGCCAGCACCCCGGGGGTCCCCGAGCAGTACTTC. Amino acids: CASTPGVPEQYF.

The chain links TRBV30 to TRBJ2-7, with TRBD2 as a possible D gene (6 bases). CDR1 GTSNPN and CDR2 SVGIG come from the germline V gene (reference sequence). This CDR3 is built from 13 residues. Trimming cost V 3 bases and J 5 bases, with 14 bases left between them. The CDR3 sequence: CAWREGYWDEQYF. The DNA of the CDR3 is TGTGCCTGGAGGGAGGGCTATTGGGACGAGCAGTACTTC.

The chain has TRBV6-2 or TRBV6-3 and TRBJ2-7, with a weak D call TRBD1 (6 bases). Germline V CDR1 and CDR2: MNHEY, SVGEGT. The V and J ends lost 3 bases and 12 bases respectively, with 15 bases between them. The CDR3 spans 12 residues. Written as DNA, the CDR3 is TGTGCCAGCAGTTATCTCAGGGGAAGACGGTACTTC. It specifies CASSYLRGRRYF.

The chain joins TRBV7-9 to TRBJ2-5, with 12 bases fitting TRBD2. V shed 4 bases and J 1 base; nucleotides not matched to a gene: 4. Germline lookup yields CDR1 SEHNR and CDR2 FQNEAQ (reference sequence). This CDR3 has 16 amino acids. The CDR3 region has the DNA TGTGCCAGCAGCTCATCTAGCGGGGGGGGCCAAGAGACCCAGTACTTC. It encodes CASSSSSGGGQETQYF.

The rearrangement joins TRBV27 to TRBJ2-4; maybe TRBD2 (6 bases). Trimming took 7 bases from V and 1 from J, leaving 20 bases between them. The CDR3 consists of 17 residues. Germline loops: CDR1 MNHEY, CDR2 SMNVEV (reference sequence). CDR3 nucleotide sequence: TGTGCCAGCAAAGAGGGAGGTAGGGTGGGGGCCAAAAACATTCAGTACTTC. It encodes CASKEGGRVGAKNIQYF.

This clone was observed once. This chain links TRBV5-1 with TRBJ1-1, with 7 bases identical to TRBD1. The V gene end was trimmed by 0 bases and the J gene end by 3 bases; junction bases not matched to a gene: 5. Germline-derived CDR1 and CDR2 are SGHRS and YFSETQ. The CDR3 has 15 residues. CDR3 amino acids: CASSLAGTVDTEAFF. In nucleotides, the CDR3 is TGCGCCAGCAGCTTGGCCGGGACAGTTGACACTGAAGCTTTCTTT.

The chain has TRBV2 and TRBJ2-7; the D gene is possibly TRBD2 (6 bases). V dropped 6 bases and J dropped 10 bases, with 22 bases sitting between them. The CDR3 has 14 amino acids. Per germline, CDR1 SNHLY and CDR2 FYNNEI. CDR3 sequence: CASSLRSSREEQYF. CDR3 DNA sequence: TGTGCCAGCAGCCTCAGGAGCTCGCGGGAAGAACAGTACTTC. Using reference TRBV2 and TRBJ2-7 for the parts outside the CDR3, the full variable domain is EPEVTQTPSHQVTQMGQEVILRCVPISNHLYFYWYRQILGQKVEFLVSFYNNEISEKSEIFDDQFSVERPDGSNFTLKIRSTKLEDSAMYFCASSLRSSREEQYFGPGTRLTVT.

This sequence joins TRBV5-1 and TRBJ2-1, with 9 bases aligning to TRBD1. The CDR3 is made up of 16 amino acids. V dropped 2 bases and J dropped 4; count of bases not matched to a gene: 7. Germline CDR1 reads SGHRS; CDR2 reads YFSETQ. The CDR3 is CASSFGDRGGYNEQFF. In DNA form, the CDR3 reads TGCGCCAGCAGCTTCGGTGACAGGGGGGGATACAATGAGCAGTTCTTC.

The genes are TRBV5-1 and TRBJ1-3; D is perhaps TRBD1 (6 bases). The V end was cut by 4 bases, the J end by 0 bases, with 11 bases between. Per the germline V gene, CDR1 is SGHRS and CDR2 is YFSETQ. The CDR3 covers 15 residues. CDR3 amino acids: CASSAGQSSGNTIYF. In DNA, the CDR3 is TGCGCCAGCAGCGCCGGACAGAGCTCTGGAAACACCATATATTTT.